This TCR beta chain came from a study of shared clonotypes between healthy human individuals. Whole-study findings and limits: In general, naive subsets displayed greater estimated richness than memory subsets did. Sorted-subset sequencing was shown by rarefaction to be incomplete despite large depth.

Terminally differentiated effector memory CD45RA+ cells were excluded by CCR7 positive selection of CD45RO-negative cells. There were no recent acute infections or vaccinations among the donors, who were healthy HIV-negative adults. CDR1 is SSHAT and CDR2 is FNYEAQ in the germline V gene (reference sequence). The CDR3 sequence is 17 residues long. Across several immunoSEQ plates, the genomic DNA of each subset was split evenly. Generated by immunoSEQ multiplex PCR, the TCRdb table keeps only in-frame clones and is missing some. The repertoire includes some 2.1 million clones, roughly 94% of them detected once, and about 1.1% sits in the top ten. A word on this clone: The antigen remains undetermined. At one of its ends the junction is not consistent with the germline gene, which may arise from a read error.

What was sequenced was naive CD8+ T cells sorted from blood. The J gene is TRBJ2-5, the V gene TRBV7-7; the D gene is possibly TRBD2 (6 bases). The TCR was taken from a young man in good health. Here the CDR3 DNA reads TGTGCTAGCAGCCAGGCGGGGACTGTAATCCATCAAGAGACCCAGTACTTC. Amino acids: CASSQAGTVIHQETQYF.